The T cell receptor (beta chain) under discussion was sequenced for a study of cytomegalovirus exposure and HLA in healthy donors. It was with 60 Vbeta and 13 Jbeta primers that the PCR ran. Profiling relied on immunoSEQ multiplex PCR, and the TCRdb table lists in-frame clones only, not all of them. The profile shows over 150,000 clones, 75% of them singletons. Germline assignment: CDR1 SGDLS and CDR2 YYNGEE. This CDR3 has 16 amino acids. The V and J ends lost 2 bases and 3 bases respectively, with 17 bases between them. When sampled, the donors appeared nominally healthy, though they likely had unrecorded immune exposures.

The rearrangement joins TRBV9 to TRBJ1-1, with D possibly being TRBD1 (6 bases). This receptor was obtained from a male donor in good health and CMV-seronegative. Sequencing was done on a sample of PBMCs. The CDR3 protein is CASSVGITGWDTEAFF. CDR3 sequence (DNA): TGTGCCAGCAGCGTGGGGATTACAGGGTGGGACACTGAAGCTTTCTTT.